The 24 T cell receptor beta chains reported below all come from one sample, sequenced in a study of T cells in localized non-small cell lung cancer. Here immunoSEQ multiplex PCR was the method, and the copy in TCRdb shows in-frame clones only, minus some. The sample contains 1,500 to 2,000 clones, around 22% of which appear only once. The sample was normal lung tissue next to the tumor, taken before any cancer treatment. These receptor sequences come from a male donor older than 55 with stage II lung adenocarcinoma.

The chain has TRBV7-8 and TRBJ2-7, with TRBD1 as a possible D gene (5 bases). Trimming shortened V by 0 bases and J by 3 bases, and 9 bases separated the two germline ends. CDR1 is SGHVS and CDR2 is FQNEAQ in the germline V gene. The CDR3 is 14 amino acids. The CDR3, as DNA: TGTGCCAGCAGCTTAGCCCCAGACAGCTACGAGCAGTACTTC. Its protein is CASSLAPDSYEQYF.

V gene TRBV18 combines with J gene TRBJ2-5; D might be TRBD1 or TRBD2, each matching 5 bases. The CDR3 totals 14 residues. V was trimmed by 6 bases and J by 5 bases, leaving 16 bases between them. Germline lookup yields CDR1 KGHSH and CDR2 LQKENI. The CDR3 DNA reads as TGTGCCAGCTCGCGGACGGGACCGCCCGAGACCCAGTACTTC. It yields the protein CASSRTGPPETQYF.

The chain uses TRBV18 and TRBJ2-3; D is perhaps TRBD2 (6 bases). The V gene's germline CDR1 is KGHSH and CDR2 LQKENI. V was pared by 2 bases and J by 0 bases, with 12 bases between. The CDR3 length is 16 residues. Here the CDR3 reads CASSPGGDPSTDTQYF. CDR3 sequence (DNA): TGTGCCAGCTCACCAGGAGGGGACCCTAGCACAGATACGCAGTATTTT.

This clone is medium-sized (0.01 to 0.1%) within its sample. CDR3 bases: TGTGCCAGCAGCCCCAAATCAGAAGACTGGCGAAACTCCTACGAGCAGTACTTC. Amino acid sequence: CASSPKSEDWRNSYEQYF. V gene TRBV11-3 combines with J gene TRBJ2-7; D ambiguous. Looked up from germline, CDR1 is SGHNT and CDR2 is YENEEA. This CDR3 comprises 18 residues. Trimming pared 5 bases from V and 0 bases from J, leaving 23 bases between.

About this clone itself: Distinct nucleotide sequences in the sample also encode this CDR3. The V call is TRBV5-1, the J call TRBJ1-5; D is ambiguous. Trimming stripped 4 bases from V and 0 bases from J, with 11 bases between. Germline V gene data show CDR1 as SGHRS and CDR2 as YFSETQ. The CDR3 totals 15 residues. The CDR3 here is CASSPGTSSNQPQHF. The CDR3 bases are TGCGCCAGCAGCCCTGGTACCTCTAGCAATCAGCCCCAGCATTTT.

This chain connects TRBV11-3 to TRBJ2-1; 12 nucleotides align to TRBD2. V was pared by 6 bases and J by 6 bases, with 6 bases of the junction left unmatched. The CDR3 loop spans 15 amino acids. Germline values: CDR1 SGHNT, CDR2 YENEEA. This chain's CDR3 is CASSLTSGSSNEQFF. The DNA for the CDR3 is TGTGCCAGCAGTTTGACTAGCGGGAGTTCCAATGAGCAGTTCTTC. Together with reference TRBV11-3 and TRBJ2-1, the CDR3 gives the full variable domain: EAGVVQSPRYKIIEKKQPVAFWCNPISGHNTLYWYLQNLGQGPELLIRYENEEAVDDSQLPKDRFSAERLKGVDSTLKIQPAELGDSAVYLCASSLTSGSSNEQFFGPGTRLTVL.

This chain connects TRBV16 to TRBJ1-5, with D hard to call. V was cut by 0 bases and J by 7 bases, with 4 bases left in between. In germline, CDR1 is KGHSY, CDR2 FQNENV. The CDR3 is made up of 12 amino acids. DNA for the CDR3: TGTGCCAGCAGCCAATCAGCGCAGCCCCAGCATTTT. Translation: CASSQSAQPQHF.

This clone was recorded a few times. This chain uses TRBV2 with TRBJ2-7, with D perhaps given as TRBD1 or TRBD2 (6 bases each). V lost 3 bases and J 9 bases, leaving 15 bases between the germline ends. From germline, CDR1 is SNHLY and CDR2 FYNNEI. The CDR3 length is 13 residues. The CDR3 loop reads CASSDGGRTVQYF. The CDR3 coding sequence is TGTGCCAGCAGTGACGGGGGACGGACAGTGCAGTACTTC.

The chain uses TRBV5-1 and TRBJ2-5, with D maybe TRBD1 (5 bases). CDR1 is SGHRS and CDR2 is YFSETQ in the germline V gene. V lost 5 bases and J 2 bases, leaving 13 bases between the germline ends. The CDR3 length is 14 residues. Written as DNA, the CDR3 is TGCGCCAGCAGGGACACCGTATCACAAGAGACCCAGTACTTC. Translating it yields CASRDTVSQETQYF.

This clone is labeled as medium-sized. The rearrangement joins TRBV19 to TRBJ2-5; TRBD2 agrees at 14 bases. This CDR3 is 14 amino acids long. Germline assignment: CDR1 LNHDA and CDR2 SQIVND (reference sequence). Germline trimming cut 7 bases from V and 4 bases from J; bases unmatched to any gene: 2. DNA of the CDR3: TGTGCCAGTAAGGGACTAGCGGGAGCAGAGACCCAGTACTTC. It encodes CASKGLAGAETQYF.

The chain combines TRBV18 with TRBJ2-1, with 9 positions matching TRBD2. This CDR3 region has 14 residues. The V gene end was trimmed by 4 bases and the J gene end by 8 bases; junction bases not matched to a gene: 6. Looked up from germline, CDR1 is KGHSH and CDR2 is LQKENI. This CDR3 is CASSRLAGSDEQFF. The CDR3 nucleotides read TGTGCCAGCTCACGCCTAGCGGGGTCAGATGAGCAGTTCTTC. Complete variable domain (other parts from reference TRBV18 and TRBJ2-1): NAGVMQNPRHLVRRRGQEARLRCSPMKGHSHVYWYRQLPEEGLKFMVYLQKENIIDESGMPKERFSAEFPKEGPSILRIQQVVRGDSAAYFCASSRLAGSDEQFFGPGTRLTVL.

The CDR3 DNA sequence: TGTGCCACCAGCCTACGGACAGGGACAGATACGCAGTATTTT. Its translation: CATSLRTGTDTQYF. V usage is TRBV15 and J usage is TRBJ2-3, with 8 bases matching TRBD1. This CDR3 spans 14 amino acids. Germline V gives CDR1 LNHNV, CDR2 YYDKDF (reference sequence). The ends lost 5 bases at V and 3 bases at J; junction bases unmatched: 4.

This clone is judged large (0.1 to 1%). In nucleotides, the CDR3 is TGTGCCAGTAGCTCATCCGGGACAGGGGTTTACGAGCAGTACTTC. It yields the protein CASSSSGTGVYEQYF. This chain joins TRBV19 and TRBJ2-7; TRBD1 aligns across 10 bases. The V gene's germline CDR1 is LNHDA and CDR2 SQIVND (reference sequence). V was clipped by 6 bases and J by 4 bases; unmatched bases: 9. The CDR3 consists of 15 residues.

This clone is classed as medium-sized. This chain joins TRBV4-1 and TRBJ2-3; D is unclear. Germline V gives CDR1 MGHRA, CDR2 YSYEKL. This CDR3 is 15 amino acids long. Trimming left V 8 bases short and J 3 bases short, with 18 bases between. CDR3 nucleotide sequence: TGCGCCAGCGACCACGGGTCAGGACGGACAGATACGCAGTATTTT. It yields the protein CASDHGSGRTDTQYF.

This clone was counted between two and nine times. This chain joins TRBV18 and TRBJ2-7, with 8 bases fitting TRBD2. After removal of 2 bases from V and 2 bases from J, the junction contained 5 bases not matched to a gene. The germline gives CDR1 KGHSH, CDR2 LQKENI. CDR3 length: 15 residues. CDR3 residues: CASSPMAGGPYEQYF. The CDR3, as DNA: TGTGCCAGCTCACCAATGGCGGGAGGCCCCTACGAGCAGTACTTC. Full variable domain (rest looked up from reference TRBV18 and TRBJ2-7): NAGVMQNPRHLVRRRGQEARLRCSPMKGHSHVYWYRQLPEEGLKFMVYLQKENIIDESGMPKERFSAEFPKEGPSILRIQQVVRGDSAAYFCASSPMAGGPYEQYFGPGTRLTVT.

The rearrangement links TRBV29-1 to TRBJ2-3; 16 nucleotides align to TRBD2. The ends lost 4 bases at V and 5 bases at J; junction bases unmatched: 6. The germline CDR1 and CDR2 sequences are SQVTM and ANQGSEA. The CDR3 is 16 residues long. The CDR3, as DNA: TGCAGCGTTGGTATGGGACTAGCGGGAGGGAGAGATACGCAGTATTTT. Translation: CSVGMGLAGGRDTQYF.

The V gene is TRBV12-5, the J gene TRBJ2-1, with TRBD1 identical over 7 bases. This CDR3 region has 16 residues. Germline V gene sequence: CDR1 LGHNT, CDR2 FRNRAP. The CDR3 DNA is TGTGCCAGCACCCGACCGGGTGGGACAGCATACAATGAGCAGTTCTTC. This gives the protein CASTRPGGTAYNEQFF.

V usage is TRBV4-1 and J usage is TRBJ1-2; D not resolved. There are 13 residues in the CDR3. Between the trimmed V and J ends, which lost 0 bases and 7 bases, there was a span of 9 bases. From germline, CDR1 is MGHRA and CDR2 YSYEKL. CDR3 bases: TGCGCCAGCAGCCAAGAGACAAAGGGTGGCTACACCTTC. Residues: CASSQETKGGYTF.

By sample fraction, this clone is large. As DNA, the CDR3 is TGTGCCAGCACCCGGACTAGCGGGAGAACAGATACGCAGTATTTT. It translates to CASTRTSGRTDTQYF. This chain joins TRBV6-8 and TRBJ2-3; 13 bases are shared with TRBD2. The CDR3 is 15 amino acids. The V and J ends lost 7 bases and 3 bases, in that order; junction bases with no gene match: 4. Germline CDR1 MNHGY, CDR2 SAAAGT.

The chain links TRBV28 to TRBJ1-2; possibly TRBD1 for D (5 bases). This CDR3 is 13 amino acids long. V lost 9 bases to trimming and J lost 4 bases, with 15 bases between them. Per the germline V gene, CDR1 is MDHEN and CDR2 is SYDVKM. The CDR3, as DNA: TGTGCCAGTACAGACAGAAGCATCTATGGCTACACCTTC. It yields the protein CASTDRSIYGYTF.

V and J are TRBV28 and TRBJ1-3; 10 bases align to TRBD1. The CDR3 runs to 17 residues. Germline CDR1 reads MDHEN; CDR2 reads SYDVKM. The V segment lost 4 bases and the J segment 4 bases; nucleotides outside the gene matches: 10. CDR3 coding DNA: TGTGCCAGCAGTTCCCCCCCCGGGACAGGGGCGGGAAACACCATATATTTT. This gives the protein CASSSPPGTGAGNTIYF.

By proportion, this clone is large. This chain connects TRBV11-3 to TRBJ2-1; perhaps TRBD2 as D (5 bases). Germline CDR1 is SGHNT and CDR2 is YENEEA. The V end lost 5 bases, the J end lost 2 bases, and 13 bases lay between the germline ends. CDR3 length: 15 residues. CDR3 coding DNA: TGTGCCAGCAGCCACGAGCTAGCACCCTACAATGAGCAGTTCTTC. Translated: CASSHELAPYNEQFF.

The rearrangement links TRBV5-1 to TRBJ2-5; the match to TRBD2 covers 9 bases. Trimming cost V 9 bases and J 1 base; bases outside gene matches: 7. CDR3 length equals 14 residues. Germline V gene lookup returns CDR1 SGHRS and CDR2 YFSETQ. In DNA, the CDR3 is TGCGCCACATCTACTAGCGGGTTCCAAGAGACCCAGTACTTC. It translates to CATSTSGFQETQYF.

This clone was observed a handful of times. The chain couples TRBV6-4 to TRBJ1-1, with a possible D match to TRBD1 (5 bases). The CDR3 is 11 residues long. In germline, CDR1 is MRHNA, CDR2 SNTAGT. V shed 10 bases and J shed 7 bases, with 13 bases lying between them. The CDR3 loop is CAISGTNEAFF. In DNA form, the CDR3 reads TGTGCCATCAGCGGGACGAATGAAGCTTTCTTT.